The count of the clone carrying this TCR beta chain is one. Its antigen remains unidentified. The sample is drawn from a study of cytomegalovirus exposure and HLA in healthy donors. Study observations and caveats: Cytomegalovirus-associated status was assigned to about 180 TCR beta chains.

This table comes from immunoSEQ multiplex PCR, and its TCRdb copy is limited to in-frame clones, with some not included. The top ten clones hold over 12% of a sample with hundreds of thousands of clones, over 70% of them seen once. The CDR3 loop spans 15 amino acids. Germline assignment: CDR1 LNHDA and CDR2 SQIVND (reference sequence). Trimming shortened V by 3 bases and J by 9 bases, and 18 bases separated the two germline ends. V is TRBV19 and J is TRBJ2-1, with D possibly matching TRBD2 (5 bases). The sequence was obtained from a young woman in good health and CMV-seropositive. The sequenced sample was PBMCs. The CDR3 bases are TGTGCCAGTAGTATCGCCAGAGCGGTTGCGGGTGAGCAGTTCTTC. It codes for CASSIARAVAGEQFF.